The next 16 T cell receptor beta chains were all read from a single sample in a study of cytomegalovirus exposure and HLA in healthy donors. PCR was performed using 60 Vbeta and 13 Jbeta primers. The method was immunoSEQ multiplex PCR; TCRdb's version includes in-frame clones alone and lacks a portion of them. The sample holds about 110,000 clones, 73% seen once. What was sequenced was PBMCs. These receptor sequences come from a man between 40 and 49 years old in good health and CMV-seronegative.

This clone was seen a few times. As DNA, the CDR3 is TGTGCCAGCAGCTTGGGAGGGGGGGCGAAGACCCAGTACTTC. Its translation is CASSLGGGAKTQYF. V usage is TRBV5-6 and J usage is TRBJ2-5; D perhaps matches TRBD2 (7 bases). V lost 0 bases, J lost 6 bases, and 12 bases lay in between. CDR3 size: 14 residues. The germline gives CDR1 SGHDT, CDR2 YYEEEE.

The gene calls are TRBV11-1 and TRBJ2-5; 9 bases match TRBD2. With 4 bases clipped from V and 3 bases from J, the junction kept 12 bases outside the gene matches. The CDR3 has 17 residues. The germline gives CDR1 SGHAT, CDR2 FQDESV (reference sequence). The CDR3 bases are TGTGCCAGCAGCTCCGAGGCGCTCGGCGGGGGGGAAGAGACCCAGTACTTC. It is translated as CASSSEALGGGEETQYF.

The V call is TRBV7-6, the J call TRBJ2-7; D is ambiguous. V was cut by 3 bases and J by 1 base, with 13 bases left in between. This CDR3 comprises 15 residues. Germline loops: CDR1 SGHVS, CDR2 FNYEAQ. CDR3 in amino acids: CASSLVRDTSYEQYF. CDR3 nucleotide sequence: TGTGCCAGCAGCTTGGTTCGCGACACATCCTACGAGCAGTACTTC.

The chain uses TRBV5-1 and TRBJ1-1; 8 positions match TRBD1. Germline assignment: CDR1 SGHRS and CDR2 YFSETQ. The CDR3 runs to 15 residues. After removal of 0 bases from V and 10 bases from J, the junction contained 11 bases not matched to a gene. The CDR3 nucleotides are TGCGCCAGCAGCTTGGGGACAGGGAGGATCTCGAGAGCTTTCTTT. Its translation: CASSLGTGRISRAFF.

V usage is TRBV6-1 and J usage is TRBJ2-4; 7 bases map to TRBD2. Germline-derived CDR1 and CDR2 are MNHNS and SASEGT. CDR3 length: 16 residues. V was clipped by 2 bases and J by 6 bases; unmatched bases: 10. In nucleotides, the CDR3 is TGTGCCAGCAGTGAACAGGGAATAAGGGAGGGAAACATTCAGTACTTC. Encoded protein: CASSEQGIREGNIQYF.

This clone was found a few times. The chain joins TRBV4-1 to TRBJ1-1, with D unresolved. Between the trimmed V and J ends, which lost 0 bases and 4 bases, there was a span of 12 bases. The CDR3 has 15 amino acids. CDR1 MGHRA and CDR2 YSYEKL come from the germline V gene. The CDR3 region is CASSQEGQLATEAFF. The DNA for the CDR3 is TGCGCCAGCAGCCAAGAAGGGCAGCTAGCCACTGAAGCTTTCTTT.

V is TRBV9 and J is TRBJ1-2, with TRBD1 as a possible D gene (5 bases). The germline gives CDR1 SGDLS, CDR2 YYNGEE. Trimming took 4 bases from V and 8 from J, leaving 18 bases between them. The CDR3 consists of 14 residues. CDR3 DNA: TGTGCCAGCAGCCCAGAGAGGCAGGGTCACGGCTACACCTTC. Translating gives CASSPERQGHGYTF.

This sequence joins TRBV4-3 and TRBJ2-7; 7 bases are a match to TRBD1. V shed 0 bases and J 10 bases; nucleotides not matched to a gene: 3. This CDR3 has 12 residues. The germline CDR1 and CDR2 sequences are LGHNA and YSLEER. The CDR3 nucleotides are TGCGCCAGCAGCCAAGAGGGGACAGTTCAGTACTTC. This codes for CASSQEGTVQYF.

This rearrangement joins TRBV7-9 to TRBJ1-1, with 7 bases matching TRBD1. Germline lookup yields CDR1 SEHNR and CDR2 FQNEAQ (reference sequence). V shed 3 bases, J shed 7 bases, and the junction held 11 bases outside the gene matches. The CDR3 loop spans 15 amino acids. The CDR3 nucleotides are TGTGCCAGCAGCTTGCCTTGGGACAGCAACTTTGAAGCTTTCTTT. It encodes CASSLPWDSNFEAFF. Looking up the rest from reference TRBV7-9 and TRBJ1-1 gives the full variable domain: DTGVSQNPRHKITKRGQNVTFRCDPISEHNRLYWYRQTLGQGPEFLTYFQNEAQLEKSRLLSDRFSAERPKGSFSTLEIQRTEQGDSAMYLCASSLPWDSNFEAFFGQGTRLTVV.

This chain links TRBV4-1 with TRBJ1-2; a possible D gene is TRBD1 (5 bases). This CDR3 is built from 15 residues. Trimming took 3 bases from V and 5 from J, leaving 16 bases between them. The germline gives CDR1 MGHRA, CDR2 YSYEKL. The CDR3 spells CASSQATGGIYGYTF. In nucleotides, the CDR3 is TGCGCCAGCAGCCAGGCGACGGGGGGGATATATGGCTACACCTTC.

This chain uses TRBV29-1 with TRBJ2-6; D remains ambiguous. Trimming stripped 4 bases from V and 4 bases from J, with 5 bases between. Germline values: CDR1 SQVTM, CDR2 ANQGSEA. The CDR3 consists of 12 residues. CDR3 region: CSVVSGANVLTF. In nucleotides, the CDR3 is TGCAGCGTTGTCTCCGGGGCCAACGTCCTGACTTTC.

This rearrangement joins TRBV7-8 to TRBJ2-3, with D perhaps matching TRBD2 (6 bases). CDR3 size: 15 residues. CDR1 is SGHVS, CDR2 FQNEAQ, per germline. The V gene lost 1 base and the J gene lost 2 bases, with 10 bases spanning the gap. The CDR3 DNA reads as TGTGCCAGCAGCTTAGGGCTAGCGATCACAGATACGCAGTATTTT. Its protein product is CASSLGLAITDTQYF.

V usage is TRBV7-6 and J usage is TRBJ1-6; D ambiguous. Trimming pared 5 bases from V and 6 bases from J, leaving 11 bases between. This CDR3 contains 14 residues. From germline, CDR1 is SGHVS and CDR2 FNYEAQ. The CDR3 DNA reads as TGTGCCAGCAGCCCCTCGGGAGGTAATTCACCCCTCCACTTT. As protein: CASSPSGGNSPLHF.

The V call is TRBV12-5, the J call TRBJ2-5, with 7 bases fitting TRBD1. The CDR3 has 16 amino acids. The ends lost 0 bases at V and 7 bases at J; junction bases unmatched: 11. Germline values: CDR1 LGHNT, CDR2 FRNRAP. This chain's CDR3 is CASGLVLSEQGPTQYF. The CDR3 region has the DNA TGTGCTAGTGGTTTGGTACTGTCCGAACAGGGGCCGACCCAGTACTTC.

The V and J genes are TRBV7-9 and TRBJ2-7; D unresolved. Germline V gene data show CDR1 as SEHNR and CDR2 as FQNEAQ (reference sequence). Between the trimmed V and J ends, which lost 5 bases and 4 bases, there was a span of 9 bases. This CDR3 comprises 12 residues. In DNA, the CDR3 is TGTGCCAGCAGCACCGGAGCTTACGAGCAGTACTTC. Its translation is CASSTGAYEQYF.

This clone came up once. The chain uses TRBV19 and TRBJ2-3; perhaps TRBD2 as D (5 bases). Germline V gene sequence: CDR1 LNHDA, CDR2 SQIVND (reference sequence). The CDR3 totals 14 residues. Trimming shortened V by 3 bases and J by 4 bases, and 11 bases separated the two germline ends. The CDR3 DNA is TGTGCCAGTAGTATGAGGGCCTGGGCAGATACGCAGTATTTT. Translated, it gives CASSMRAWADTQYF.